This T cell receptor beta chain emerged from a study of identifying expanded T cells in peripheral blood. Libraries were prepared by immunoSEQ multiplex PCR; TCRdb keeps only in-frame clonotypes and omits some of them. This table holds 75,000 to 90,000 clones, 80% to 90% found once. General observations from the study: Differentially abundant clones: around 1.1 between replicates, around 17 at approximately two weeks, around 19 at four.

Worth noting for this clone: The antigen remains unidentified.

Material: blood. This clonotype was obtained from a person aged 18 to 75 in good health.

CDR3 sequence (DNA): TGTGCCAGCAGCTTAACAAGGACAGGCGCATCCTACGAGCAGTACTTC. Its translation is CASSLTRTGASYEQYF. This chain joins TRBV7-9 and TRBJ2-7, with 7 bases fitting TRBD1. In germline, CDR1 is SEHNR, CDR2 FQNEAQ (reference sequence). V was clipped by 2 bases and J by 1 base; unmatched bases: 8. The CDR3 extends over 16 amino acids.